The entry below gives a single T cell receptor (beta chain) sequence along with its context. The data were obtained in a study of blood T cell repertoires in COVID-19. CDR1 is MNHEY, CDR2 SMNVEV, per germline (reference sequence). This CDR3 spans 15 amino acids. Trimming at V came to 6 bases and at J to 8 bases, leaving 10 bases not matched to a gene. As originally analysed: The authors estimated nucleated cell counts from reference gene primer amplification. The data were produced by immunoSEQ multiplex PCR, yet TCRdb's version contains in-frame clones alone and is incomplete. The DNA was the basis for D and trimming; V, J and clone size are from that table. The repertoire holds approximately 260,000 clones, with 90% as singletons.

The clonotype was recovered from a woman in her sixties with COVID-19, enrolled during active disease. The sample taken for sequencing was peripheral blood. The V call is TRBV27, the J call TRBJ2-2, with TRBD1 matching 9 bases. The CDR3 loop reads CASRRDGTGWGELFF. The CDR3, as DNA: TGTGCCAGCAGGCGGGATGGGACAGGGTGGGGGGAGCTGTTTTTT.